This T cell receptor beta chain came from a study of cytomegalovirus exposure and HLA in healthy donors. It was with 60 Vbeta and 13 Jbeta primers that the PCR ran. TCRdb's table, derived via immunoSEQ multiplex PCR, lists solely in-frame clones and lacks some. The table records 150,000 or so clones, 80% of them present only once. V lost 0 bases, J lost 2 bases, and 10 bases lay in between. Germline CDR1 and CDR2: SGHRS and YFSETQ. The CDR3 has 15 residues. Unrecorded immune exposure was likely among donors, who were nominally healthy when sampled. The rearrangement links TRBV5-1 to TRBJ2-3; D may be TRBD2 (5 bases). This clonotype originated in a woman in her forties in good health and CMV-seronegative. Sequenced sample: PBMCs. CDR3 sequence: CASSLGRSNTDTQYF. CDR3 sequence (DNA): TGCGCCAGCAGCTTGGGGAGGTCCAACACAGATACGCAGTATTTT.